This T cell receptor (beta chain) was retrieved from a study of cytomegalovirus exposure and HLA in healthy donors. Study-wide background: Counted in an early data release were about 86 million unique TCRs from HLA-typed donors. Membership in the Caucasian-associated ancestry cluster was found for around four fifths of fewer than 450 genotyped donors.

Healthy people donating bone marrow made up the donors. Study-level points and caveats: TCR beta V- and J-gene trimming, according to a later analysis, was linked to a missense DCLRE1C variant.

The primer mix had 60 Vbeta and 13 Jbeta primers. The table came from immunoSEQ multiplex PCR; TCRdb's copy has only in-frame clones and leaves some out. This sample has a few hundred thousand clones, with roughly 90% found just once. A remark on this clone: The antigen is unknown.

With 5 bases clipped from V and 5 bases from J, the junction kept 6 bases outside the gene matches. This CDR3 spans 16 amino acids. Germline V gene lookup returns CDR1 MNHEY and CDR2 SMNVEV (reference sequence). Sequencing was carried out using PBMCs. This receptor was identified in a woman aged 18-35 years in good health and CMV-seronegative. The chain is built from TRBV27 and TRBJ2-2; 12 positions match TRBD2. The CDR3 DNA reads as TGTGCCAGCAGTCTCATCCTAGCGGGAGGGACCGGGGAGCTGTTTTTT. This codes for CASSLILAGGTGELFF.